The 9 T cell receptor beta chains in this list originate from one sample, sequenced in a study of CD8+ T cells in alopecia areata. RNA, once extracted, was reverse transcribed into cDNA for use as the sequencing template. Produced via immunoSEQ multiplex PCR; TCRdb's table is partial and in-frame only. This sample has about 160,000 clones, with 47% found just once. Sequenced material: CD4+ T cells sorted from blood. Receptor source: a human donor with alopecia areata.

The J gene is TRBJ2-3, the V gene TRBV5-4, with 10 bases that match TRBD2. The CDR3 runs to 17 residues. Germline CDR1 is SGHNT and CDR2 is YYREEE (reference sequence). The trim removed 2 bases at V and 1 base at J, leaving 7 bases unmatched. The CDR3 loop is CASSLFSGRVRTDTQYF. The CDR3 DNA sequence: TGTGCCAGCAGCTTATTCAGCGGGAGGGTTCGCACAGATACGCAGTATTTT.

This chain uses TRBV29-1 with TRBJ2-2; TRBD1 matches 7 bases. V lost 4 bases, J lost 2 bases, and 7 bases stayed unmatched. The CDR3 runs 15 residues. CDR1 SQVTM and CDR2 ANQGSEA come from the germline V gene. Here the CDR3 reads CSVGSGTVNTGELFF. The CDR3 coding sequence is TGCAGCGTTGGGTCCGGGACAGTTAACACCGGGGAGCTGTTTTTT.

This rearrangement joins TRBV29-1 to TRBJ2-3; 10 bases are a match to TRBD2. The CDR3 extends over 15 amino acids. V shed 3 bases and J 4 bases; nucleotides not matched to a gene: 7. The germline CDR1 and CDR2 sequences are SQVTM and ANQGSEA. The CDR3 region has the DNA TGCAGCGTTGAGCAGCTAGCGGGAGTGGCAGATACGCAGTATTTT. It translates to CSVEQLAGVADTQYF.

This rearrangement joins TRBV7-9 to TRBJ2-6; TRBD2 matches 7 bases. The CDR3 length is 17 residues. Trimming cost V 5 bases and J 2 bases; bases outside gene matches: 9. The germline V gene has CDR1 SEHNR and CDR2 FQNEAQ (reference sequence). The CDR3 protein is CASSPLVGGTGANVLTF. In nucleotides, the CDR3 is TGTGCCAGCAGCCCCCTTGTCGGGGGGACTGGGGCCAACGTCCTGACTTTC.

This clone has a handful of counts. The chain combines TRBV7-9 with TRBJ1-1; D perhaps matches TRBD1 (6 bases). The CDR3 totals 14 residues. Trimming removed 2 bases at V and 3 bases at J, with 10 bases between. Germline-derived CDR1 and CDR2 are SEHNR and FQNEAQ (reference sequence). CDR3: CASSLRSGDTEAFF. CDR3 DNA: TGTGCCAGCAGCTTAAGATCAGGGGACACTGAAGCTTTCTTT.

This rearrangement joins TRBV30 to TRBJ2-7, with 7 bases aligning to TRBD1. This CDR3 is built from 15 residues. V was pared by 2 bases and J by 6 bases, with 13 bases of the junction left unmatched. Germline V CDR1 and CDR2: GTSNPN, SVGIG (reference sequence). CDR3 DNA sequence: TGTGCCTGGAGTAAATACGCCGGGACAGTCCCCGAGCAGTACTTC. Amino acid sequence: CAWSKYAGTVPEQYF. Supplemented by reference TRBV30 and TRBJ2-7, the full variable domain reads SQTIHQWPATLVQPVGSPLSLECTVEGTSNPNLYWYRQAAGRGLQLLFYSVGIGQISSEVPQNLSASRPQDRQFILSSKKLLLSDSGFYLCAWSKYAGTVPEQYFGPGTRLTVT.

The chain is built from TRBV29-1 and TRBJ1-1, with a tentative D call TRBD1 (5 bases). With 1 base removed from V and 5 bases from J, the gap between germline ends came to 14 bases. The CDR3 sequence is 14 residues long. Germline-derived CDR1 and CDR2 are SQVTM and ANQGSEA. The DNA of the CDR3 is TGCAGCGTTGAAGCCCAGGGCCGCATAACTGAAGCTTTCTTT. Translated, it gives CSVEAQGRITEAFF.

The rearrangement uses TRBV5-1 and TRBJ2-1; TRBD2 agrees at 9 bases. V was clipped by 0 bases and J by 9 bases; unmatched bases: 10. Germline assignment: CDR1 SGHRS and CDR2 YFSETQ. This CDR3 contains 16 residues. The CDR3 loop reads CASSLGIGLAGREQFF. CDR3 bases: TGCGCCAGCAGCTTGGGGATCGGGCTAGCGGGACGTGAGCAGTTCTTC.

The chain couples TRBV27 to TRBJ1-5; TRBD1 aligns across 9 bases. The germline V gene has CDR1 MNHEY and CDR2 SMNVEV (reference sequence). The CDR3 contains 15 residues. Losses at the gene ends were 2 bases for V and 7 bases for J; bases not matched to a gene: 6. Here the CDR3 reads CASSLAGQGAQPQHF. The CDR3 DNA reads TGTGCCAGCAGTTTAGCGGGACAGGGAGCCCAGCCCCAGCATTTT.